The 10 T cell receptor beta chains in this list originate from one sample, sequenced in a study of T cells in narcolepsy. Generated by immunoSEQ multiplex PCR, the TCRdb table keeps only in-frame clones and is missing some. The sample carries some 30,000 clones, 82% recorded once. The sample consisted of CD45RA- memory CD4+ T cells from PBMCs. The source of these receptors is a human donor with narcolepsy.

This clone has a handful of counts. The CDR3 here is CASSLWGTSGRDEQFF. In nucleotides, the CDR3 is TGTGCCAGCAGTTTATGGGGGACTAGCGGGAGGGATGAGCAGTTCTTC. The chain combines TRBV28 with TRBJ2-1, with 16 nucleotides matching TRBD2. CDR1 and CDR2 from the germline V gene are MDHEN and SYDVKM. V shed 0 bases, J shed 8 bases, and the junction held 1 base outside the gene matches. The CDR3 spans 16 residues.

The J gene is TRBJ2-2, the V gene TRBV5-4, with D uncertain. The ends were cut back, 0 bases at V and 3 bases at J, with 6 bases in the middle. Germline-derived CDR1 and CDR2 are SGHNT and YYREEE (reference sequence). This CDR3 comprises 14 residues. The CDR3 spells CASSLDGDTGELFF. CDR3 DNA sequence: TGTGCCAGCAGCTTGGATGGTGACACCGGGGAGCTGTTTTTT.

This clone appeared once. This rearrangement joins TRBV10-3 to TRBJ2-3; the D call may be TRBD1 or TRBD2 (5 bases each). The germline V gene encodes CDR1 ENHRY and CDR2 SYGVKD. The CDR3 spans 15 residues. Trimming took off 10 bases at V and 0 bases at J, with 17 bases between the two ends. CDR3 DNA sequence: TGTGCCACCGATCTAGGGGAGTCTAGCACAGATACGCAGTATTTT. Protein sequence: CATDLGESSTDTQYF.

The chain couples TRBV9 to TRBJ1-2; D perhaps matches TRBD1 (6 bases). Germline V CDR1 and CDR2: SGDLS, YYNGEE. The V and J ends lost 4 bases and 6 bases respectively, with 16 bases between them. The CDR3 runs to 14 residues. The CDR3, as DNA: TGTGCCAGCAGCCTAAGGGGGGAGGCACATGGCTACACCTTC. This encodes CASSLRGEAHGYTF.

The chain is built from TRBV7-8 and TRBJ1-5, with no clear D. Looked up from germline, CDR1 is SGHVS and CDR2 is FQNEAQ. Deletions cut 0 bases from V and 0 bases from J, with 9 bases between. The CDR3 sequence is 16 residues long. CDR3 sequence (DNA): TGTGCCAGCAGCTTAGCGGGCAGGAGTAGCAATCAGCCCCAGCATTTT. Translating it yields CASSLAGRSSNQPQHF.

V gene TRBV30 combines with J gene TRBJ1-2, with D perhaps matching TRBD1 (5 bases). This CDR3 region has 14 residues. Germline CDR1 and CDR2: GTSNPN and SVGIG (reference sequence). Trimming left V 2 bases short and J 2 bases short, with 12 bases between. The CDR3 DNA is TGTGCCTGGAGTACGCAGGGATCGAACTATGGCTACACCTTC. It encodes CAWSTQGSNYGYTF.

The J gene is TRBJ2-5, the V gene TRBV9; 7 bases map to TRBD2. CDR3 length equals 15 residues. Trimming removed 0 bases from V and 2 bases from J; junction bases left unmatched: 4. The germline V gene encodes CDR1 SGDLS and CDR2 YYNGEE. The CDR3 coding sequence is TGTGCCAGCAGCGTAGGGGAGGGGACTCAAGAGACCCAGTACTTC. It encodes CASSVGEGTQETQYF.

This chain connects TRBV5-1 to TRBJ2-1; D might be TRBD1 (6 bases). CDR3 length equals 16 residues. CDR1 is SGHRS and CDR2 is YFSETQ in the germline V gene. V lost 0 bases, J lost 4 bases, and 14 bases lay in between. CDR3 region: CASSLVGTPPYNEQFF. The CDR3 coding sequence is TGCGCCAGCAGCTTGGTAGGGACACCGCCATACAATGAGCAGTTCTTC.

The J gene is TRBJ1-2, the V gene TRBV29-1, with D unclear. The germline gives CDR1 SQVTM, CDR2 ANQGSEA. The ends were cut back, 5 bases at V and 8 bases at J, with 18 bases in the middle. The CDR3 consists of 13 residues. In nucleotides, the CDR3 is TGCAGCGTTAGGGTGGATTATGGTGGCGGCTACACCTTC. It is translated as CSVRVDYGGGYTF.

In DNA form, the CDR3 reads TGTGCCAGCAGGCCTCTCGACTATGGCTACACCTTC. Translating it yields CASRPLDYGYTF. V is TRBV28 and J is TRBJ1-2, with no clear D. The germline gives CDR1 MDHEN, CDR2 SYDVKM. The CDR3 sequence is 12 residues long. V was cut by 6 bases and J by 3 bases, with 8 bases left in between.